The rows below give T cell receptor beta chains drawn from one sample of a study of neurological immune-mediated disorders. MiXCR, applied by TCRdb to the 5' RACE reads, yields one record per CDR3 protein. Among tens of thousands of distinct CDR3 sequences listed, around 4% were seen once. Sequences were obtained from PBMCs. The receptor source for this set is a woman aged 55-69 years with multiple sclerosis. The CDR3 runs from the conserved cysteine through the conserved F or W. The order of the fields is D gene, V gene, clone size, J gene, CDR3 DNA, CDR3 protein. A D gene is named only where the DNA matches it firmly. Size values are once, few and many counts, or a class for expanded clones, and some rows have none.

d_call: NA; v_call: TRBV6-6; clone_size: many; j_call: TRBJ2-7; cdr3_nt: TGTGCCAGCAGTCGCCCGGGGATCGCTTCCTACGAGCAGTACTTC; cdr3_aa: CASSRPGIASYEQYF
d_call: NA; v_call: TRBV29-1; clone_size: many; j_call: TRBJ1-3; cdr3_nt: TGCAGCGTTGAAATAGGGATCTCTGGAAACACCATATATTTT; cdr3_aa: CSVEIGISGNTIYF
d_call: NA; v_call: TRBV6-5; clone_size: many; j_call: TRBJ1-3; cdr3_nt: TGTGCCAGCAATCCGACCGTTGGAAACACCATATATTTT; cdr3_aa: CASNPTVGNTIYF
d_call: NA; v_call: TRBV7-9; clone_size: many; j_call: TRBJ2-1; cdr3_nt: TGTGCCAGCAGCTTCGTCCTAGGTGGGGGCGATGAGCAGTTCTTC; cdr3_aa: CASSFVLGGGDEQFF
d_call: NA; v_call: TRBV7-8; clone_size: many; j_call: TRBJ2-7; cdr3_nt: TGTGCCAGCAGCTACCTCAACGAGCAGTACTTC; cdr3_aa: CASSYLNEQYF
d_call: NA; v_call: TRBV5-1; clone_size: many; j_call: TRBJ2-7; cdr3_nt: TGCGCCAGCAGCTTCCAGGGACACCCTGTCGACGAGCAGTACTTC; cdr3_aa: CASSFQGHPVDEQYF
d_call: NA; v_call: TRBV20-1; clone_size: many; j_call: TRBJ2-4; cdr3_nt: TGCAGTGCTAGAGGGCAGTTGGGCAAAAACATTCAGTACTTC; cdr3_aa: CSARGQLGKNIQYF
d_call: TRBD2; v_call: TRBV20-1; clone_size: many; j_call: TRBJ2-1; cdr3_nt: TGCAGTGCTCAAGCGGGGGGGCCGGATGAGCAGTTCTTC; cdr3_aa: CSAQAGGPDEQFF
d_call: NA; v_call: TRBV5-6; clone_size: NA; j_call: TRBJ1-1; cdr3_nt: TGTGCCAGCAGCTCTTACAGGGATGCAGCTTTCTTT; cdr3_aa: CASSSYRDAAFF
d_call: NA; v_call: TRBV20-1; clone_size: many; j_call: TRBJ2-5; cdr3_nt: TGCAGTGCAACCCTCAGGGACCAAGAGACCCAGTACTTC; cdr3_aa: CSATLRDQETQYF
d_call: NA; v_call: TRBV9; clone_size: many; j_call: TRBJ2-5; cdr3_nt: TGTGCCAGCAGCGTAGTTGGGTACCGGGAAGAGACCCAGTACTTC; cdr3_aa: CASSVVGYREETQYF
d_call: TRBD1; v_call: TRBV7-2; clone_size: many; j_call: TRBJ2-2; cdr3_nt: TGTGCCAGCAGCTCAGAAGGACAGGGGATCGGCGGGGAGCTGTTTTTT; cdr3_aa: CASSSEGQGIGGELFF
d_call: NA; v_call: TRBV9; clone_size: many; j_call: TRBJ2-7; cdr3_nt: TGTGCCAGCAGCGTCGCTAGCTACTCCTACGAGCAGTACTTC; cdr3_aa: CASSVASYSYEQYF
d_call: NA; v_call: TRBV5-1; clone_size: few; j_call: TRBJ2-4; cdr3_nt: TGCGCCAGCAGCTTACAGGGTTTTGGAAACATTCAGTACTTC; cdr3_aa: CASSLQGFGNIQYF
d_call: NA; v_call: TRBV20-1; clone_size: many; j_call: TRBJ1-5; cdr3_nt: TGCAGTGCTAGTGCCCCCAGGGGCAAACACCAGCCCCAGCATTTT; cdr3_aa: CSASAPRGKHQPQHF
d_call: TRBD1; v_call: TRBV11-2; clone_size: many; j_call: TRBJ2-7; cdr3_nt: TGTGCCAGCAGCTTAACAGGGGGTCGCGAGCAGTACTTC; cdr3_aa: CASSLTGGREQYF
d_call: NA; v_call: TRBV14; clone_size: many; j_call: TRBJ2-2; cdr3_nt: TGTGCCAGCAGCCAAGATTCGCGGGGCACCGGGGAGCTGTTTTTT; cdr3_aa: CASSQDSRGTGELFF
d_call: NA; v_call: TRBV20-1; clone_size: many; j_call: TRBJ1-5; cdr3_nt: TGCAGTGCTAGAGAGCCCACGGAAAGGCCCCAGCATTTT; cdr3_aa: CSAREPTERPQHF
d_call: NA; v_call: TRBV29-1; clone_size: many; j_call: TRBJ1-5; cdr3_nt: TGCAGCGTTATCATCGCCTTAAGTCAGCCCCAGCATTTT; cdr3_aa: CSVIIALSQPQHF
d_call: NA; v_call: TRBV5-1; clone_size: many; j_call: TRBJ2-2; cdr3_nt: TGCGCCAGCAGCTTTGGGGACCTACCCACCGGGGAGCTGTTTTTT; cdr3_aa: CASSFGDLPTGELFF
d_call: NA; v_call: TRBV2; clone_size: many; j_call: TRBJ1-1; cdr3_nt: TGTGCCAGCAGCCTCGGGGGGGCGTTCACTGAAGCTTTCTTT; cdr3_aa: CASSLGGAFTEAFF
d_call: NA; v_call: TRBV29-1; clone_size: many; j_call: TRBJ2-2; cdr3_nt: TGCAGCGTTGAAGATCCAGGGGTCCGGGAGCTGTTTTTT; cdr3_aa: CSVEDPGVRELFF
d_call: NA; v_call: TRBV12-3/TRBV12-4; clone_size: few; j_call: TRBJ1-2; cdr3_nt: TGTGCCAGCAGTTTAGAAGGGAGCGGCTACACCTTC; cdr3_aa: CASSLEGSGYTF
d_call: TRBD1; v_call: TRBV5-1; clone_size: many; j_call: TRBJ2-3; cdr3_nt: TGCGCCAGCAGCCGGACAGGGCCTAGCACAGATACGCAGTATTTT; cdr3_aa: CASSRTGPSTDTQYF
d_call: NA; v_call: TRBV3-1; clone_size: many; j_call: TRBJ2-7; cdr3_nt: TGTGCCAGCAGCCAACAGGGTTCCTACGAGCAGTACTTC; cdr3_aa: CASSQQGSYEQYF
d_call: NA; v_call: TRBV27; clone_size: many; j_call: TRBJ1-1; cdr3_nt: TGTGCCAGCAGTTTAGTAAGGGGCGGCACTGAAGCTTTCTTT; cdr3_aa: CASSLVRGGTEAFF
d_call: TRBD2; v_call: TRBV10-3; clone_size: many; j_call: TRBJ2-1; cdr3_nt: TGTGCCACGCGGGGGGACTCCTACAATGAGCAGTTCTTC; cdr3_aa: CATRGDSYNEQFF
d_call: NA; v_call: TRBV7-7; clone_size: many; j_call: TRBJ2-5; cdr3_nt: TGTGCCAGCAGCGCGACTGGATTAAGGGAGACCCAGTACTTC; cdr3_aa: CASSATGLRETQYF
d_call: NA; v_call: TRBV5-1; clone_size: many; j_call: TRBJ2-7; cdr3_nt: TGCGCCAGCAGCTCCGACTCAAATAGTGGAGATGCGGGCGAGCAGTACTTC; cdr3_aa: CASSSDSNSGDAGEQYF
d_call: NA; v_call: TRBV20-1; clone_size: many; j_call: TRBJ2-2; cdr3_nt: TGCAGTGCTAGAGAGGTCAGGTCCCGGAACACCGGGGAGCTGTTTTTT; cdr3_aa: CSAREVRSRNTGELFF
d_call: NA; v_call: TRBV3-1; clone_size: few; j_call: TRBJ1-2; cdr3_nt: TGTGCCAGCGGACACAACTATGGCTACACCTTC; cdr3_aa: CASGHNYGYTF
d_call: TRBD2; v_call: TRBV29-1; clone_size: many; j_call: TRBJ2-1; cdr3_nt: TGCAGCGTTAGCGGGGGGGGATGGAATGAGCAGTTCTTC; cdr3_aa: CSVSGGGWNEQFF
d_call: NA; v_call: TRBV7-6; clone_size: many; j_call: TRBJ2-5; cdr3_nt: TGTGCCAGCAGCGCTAGAGAGGGGACCCAGTACTTC; cdr3_aa: CASSAREGTQYF
d_call: TRBD2; v_call: TRBV9; clone_size: many; j_call: TRBJ2-3; cdr3_nt: TGTGCCAGCAGCGTACTAGCGGGGGAAGGGGATACGCAGTATTTT; cdr3_aa: CASSVLAGEGDTQYF
d_call: NA; v_call: TRBV21-1; clone_size: many; j_call: TRBJ1-5; cdr3_nt: TGTGGCAGAAAAGGAGGGGACAGGGAAGGCTATCAGCCCCAGCATTTT; cdr3_aa: CGRKGGDREGYQPQHF
d_call: NA; v_call: TRBV5-5; clone_size: many; j_call: TRBJ1-5; cdr3_nt: TGTGCCAGCAGCGACAGTTTTCGGAGCAATCAGCCCCAGCATTTT; cdr3_aa: CASSDSFRSNQPQHF
d_call: NA; v_call: TRBV10-1; clone_size: many; j_call: TRBJ1-1; cdr3_nt: TGCGCCAGCACGTGGATGAAAGGCACTGAAGCTTTCTTT; cdr3_aa: CASTWMKGTEAFF
d_call: TRBD1; v_call: TRBV20-1; clone_size: many; j_call: TRBJ2-7; cdr3_nt: TGCAGTGCTACGACAGGGGGCAACGAGCAGTACTTC; cdr3_aa: CSATTGGNEQYF
d_call: NA; v_call: TRBV12-5; clone_size: many; j_call: TRBJ1-1; cdr3_nt: TGTGCTAGTGGTCCTCGCGGGCAGCCGCATTGGAGCACTGAAGCTTTCTTT; cdr3_aa: CASGPRGQPHWSTEAFF
d_call: NA; v_call: TRBV20-1; clone_size: many; j_call: TRBJ2-5; cdr3_nt: TGCAGTGCTAGACTCGCGTCAGAGACCCAGTACTTC; cdr3_aa: CSARLASETQYF
d_call: NA; v_call: TRBV10-1; clone_size: NA; j_call: TRBJ1-1; cdr3_nt: TGCGCCAGCAGTGACCAGGTAGGGGACACTGAAGCTTTCTTT; cdr3_aa: CASSDQVGDTEAFF
d_call: NA; v_call: TRBV5-1; clone_size: many; j_call: TRBJ2-5; cdr3_nt: TGCGCCAGCAGCCCTGCCGGGGGCATCGGAGAGACCCAGTACTTC; cdr3_aa: CASSPAGGIGETQYF
d_call: NA; v_call: TRBV20-1; clone_size: many; j_call: TRBJ2-5; cdr3_nt: TGCAGTGCACGACGGGGAGAGACCCAGTACTTC; cdr3_aa: CSARRGETQYF
d_call: TRBD2; v_call: TRBV18; clone_size: many; j_call: TRBJ2-3; cdr3_nt: TGTGCCAGCTCACCAAGCGGGGCCGGCCTCAGCACAGATACGCAGTATTTT; cdr3_aa: CASSPSGAGLSTDTQYF
d_call: NA; v_call: TRBV5-1; clone_size: many; j_call: TRBJ2-2; cdr3_nt: TGCGCCAGCAGCCCTAACCCCGGGGCCAACACCGGGGAGCTGTTTTTT; cdr3_aa: CASSPNPGANTGELFF
d_call: NA; v_call: TRBV2; clone_size: many; j_call: TRBJ2-7; cdr3_nt: TGTGCCAGCAGTGAAGCGCCTCCGAGAAAGTACTTC; cdr3_aa: CASSEAPPRKYF
d_call: TRBD1; v_call: TRBV5-1; clone_size: many; j_call: TRBJ2-5; cdr3_nt: TGCGCCAGCAGCAAGGGACAGGGTATTGAGACCCAGTACTTC; cdr3_aa: CASSKGQGIETQYF
d_call: TRBD2; v_call: TRBV20-1; clone_size: many; j_call: TRBJ2-1; cdr3_nt: TGCAGTGCTAGAGAGACAGCGGGGGAGCAGTTCTTC; cdr3_aa: CSARETAGEQFF
d_call: TRBD2; v_call: TRBV15; clone_size: many; j_call: TRBJ2-5; cdr3_nt: TGTGCCACCAGCAGAGATCCGAGCGGGGGGGCTCCAGAGACCCAGTACTTC; cdr3_aa: CATSRDPSGGAPETQYF
d_call: NA; v_call: TRBV6-5; clone_size: many; j_call: TRBJ1-6; cdr3_nt: TGTGCCAGCACTGTTTCGAAGGGGAGTAATTCACCCCTCCACTTT; cdr3_aa: CASTVSKGSNSPLHF
d_call: TRBD1; v_call: TRBV5-6; clone_size: many; j_call: TRBJ2-3; cdr3_nt: TGTGCCACCAATCTAGTCGGACAGGGTACAGATACGCAGTATTTT; cdr3_aa: CATNLVGQGTDTQYF